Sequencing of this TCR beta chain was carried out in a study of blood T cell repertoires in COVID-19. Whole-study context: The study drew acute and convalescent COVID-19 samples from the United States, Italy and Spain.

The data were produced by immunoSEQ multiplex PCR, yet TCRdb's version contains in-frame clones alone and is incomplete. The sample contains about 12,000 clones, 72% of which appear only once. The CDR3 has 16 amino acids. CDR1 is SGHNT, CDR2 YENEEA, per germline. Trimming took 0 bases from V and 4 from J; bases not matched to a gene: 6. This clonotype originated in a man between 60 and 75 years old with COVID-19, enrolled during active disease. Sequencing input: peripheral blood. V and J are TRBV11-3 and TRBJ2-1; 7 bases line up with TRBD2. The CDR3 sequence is CASSLDGLAEYNEQFF. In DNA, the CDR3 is TGTGCCAGCAGCTTAGATGGCCTAGCGGAGTACAATGAGCAGTTCTTC.